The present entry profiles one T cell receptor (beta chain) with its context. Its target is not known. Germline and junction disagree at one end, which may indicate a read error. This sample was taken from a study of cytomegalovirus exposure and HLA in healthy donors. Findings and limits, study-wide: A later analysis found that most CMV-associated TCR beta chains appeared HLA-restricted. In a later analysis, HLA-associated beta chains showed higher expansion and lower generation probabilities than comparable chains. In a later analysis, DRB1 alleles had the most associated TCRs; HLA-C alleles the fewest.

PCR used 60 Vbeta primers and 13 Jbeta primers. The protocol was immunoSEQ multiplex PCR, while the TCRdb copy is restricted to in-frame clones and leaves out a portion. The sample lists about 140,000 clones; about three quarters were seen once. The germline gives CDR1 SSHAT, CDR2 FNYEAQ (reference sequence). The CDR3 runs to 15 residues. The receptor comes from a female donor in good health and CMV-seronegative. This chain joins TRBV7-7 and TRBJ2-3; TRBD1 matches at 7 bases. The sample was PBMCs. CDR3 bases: TGTGCTAGCAGCTTAGGACAGGCTAGCACAGATACGCAGTATTTT. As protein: CASSLGQASTDTQYF.